The 3 T cell receptor beta chains listed next were all sequenced from one sample in a study of shared clonotypes between healthy human individuals. Only in-frame clones appear in the TCRdb table, and some are missing; sequencing was by immunoSEQ multiplex PCR. The data hold hundreds of thousands of clones, with roughly 80% observed a single time. The specimen was memory CD4+ T cells sorted from blood. Described subset: CD45RA-negative fraction. Receptor source: a man aged 25-45 years in good health.

CDR3 protein: CASSHGQVTGELFF. DNA of the CDR3: TGTGCCAGCTCACACGGACAGGTCACCGGGGAGCTGTTTTTT. The rearrangement joins TRBV18 to TRBJ2-2; 7 positions match TRBD1. The CDR3 covers 14 residues. V was pared by 4 bases and J by 4 bases, with 3 bases of the junction left unmatched. Germline CDR1 and CDR2: KGHSH and LQKENI. Based on the CDR3 plus reference TRBV18 and TRBJ2-2, the full variable domain is NAGVMQNPRHLVRRRGQEARLRCSPMKGHSHVYWYRQLPEEGLKFMVYLQKENIIDESGMPKERFSAEFPKEGPSILRIQQVVRGDSAAYFCASSHGQVTGELFFGEGSRLTVL.

The chain couples TRBV19 to TRBJ2-7, with D perhaps matching TRBD1 (5 bases). V shed 3 bases and J shed 6 bases, with 15 bases lying between them. CDR3 length equals 14 residues. Germline V lookup: CDR1 LNHDA, CDR2 SQIVND (reference sequence). The CDR3 bases are TGTGCCAGTAGTATTGTGACAGAGAGAGGCGAGCAGTACTTC. Amino acid sequence: CASSIVTERGEQYF.

The chain recombines TRBV25-1 with TRBJ2-7; tentative D call: TRBD2 (6 bases). Germline V gene lookup returns CDR1 MGHDK and CDR2 SYGVNS. Trimming pared 6 bases from V and 5 bases from J, leaving 17 bases between. The CDR3 runs 14 residues. The CDR3 spells CASRDPRGGNEQYF. As DNA, the CDR3 is TGTGCCAGCAGAGACCCGCGGGGTGGCAACGAGCAGTACTTC.